These 7 T cell receptor beta chains were sequenced from one sample in a study of CD8 T cells in Susac syndrome (dated by TCRdb to between 2018 and 2020). Libraries came from the immunoSEQ multiplex PCR assay. RNA was extracted using the RNeasy kit, and about 0.45 to 1 ug of the RNA was reverse transcribed with random hexamers. TCRdb ran its own pipeline on the public reads, namely fastp trimming at Q25 and MiXCR clone calling, and kept in-frame beta chains. For every CDR3 protein sequence, its rows merge into one entry that carries the most common genes and DNA. Counted in this sample were about 90,000 distinct CDR3 sequences; roughly 91% of them appeared once. In total, the top ten clones hold less than 0.35% of the sample. The source material was CD8+ T cells from PBMCs. The receptors come from a human donor in good health.

This chain uses TRBV7-6 with TRBJ2-3; the D gene could be TRBD1 or TRBD2 (5 bases each). The CDR3 has 14 residues. The germline V gene has CDR1 SGHVS and CDR2 FNYEAQ. The ends were cut back, 4 bases at V and 3 bases at J, with 11 bases in the middle. DNA of the CDR3: TGTGCCAGCAGCTCGGGGACGGTTACAGATACGCAGTATTTT. Its protein is CASSSGTVTDTQYF. Full variable domain (outside the CDR3, taken from reference TRBV7-6 and TRBJ2-3): GAGVSQSPRYKVTKRGQDVALRCDPISGHVSLYWYRQALGQGPEFLTYFNYEAQQDKSGLPNDRFSAERPEGSISTLTIQRTEQRDSAMYRCASSSGTVTDTQYFGPGTRLTVL.

This chain's CDR3 is CASSSPRTGGGTEAFF. DNA of the CDR3: TGTGCCAGCAGCTCGCCCCGGACAGGGGGAGGCACTGAAGCTTTCTTT. J is TRBJ1-1 and V is TRBV7-9; TRBD1 aligns across 10 bases. Trimming took 4 bases from V and 4 from J; bases not matched to a gene: 9. The CDR3 contains 16 residues. Germline V gives CDR1 SEHNR, CDR2 FQNEAQ (reference sequence).

The chain carries TRBV27 and TRBJ1-2; TRBD1 aligns across 7 bases. Germline-derived CDR1 and CDR2 are MNHEY and SMNVEV (reference sequence). The CDR3 loop spans 14 amino acids. With 4 bases clipped from V and 5 bases from J, the junction kept 7 bases outside the gene matches. CDR3 region: CASSSLTGPYGYTF. The CDR3 coding sequence is TGTGCCAGCAGTTCGTTGACAGGGCCTTATGGCTACACCTTC.

This clonotype was recorded only once. The chain carries TRBV15 and TRBJ1-4; D gene ambiguous. Germline CDR1 LNHNV, CDR2 YYDKDF (reference sequence). V gave up 1 base and J gave up 4 bases, with 10 bases separating them. The CDR3 is 15 amino acids. The CDR3 sequence is CATSRGRALNEKLFF. The DNA of the CDR3 is TGTGCCACCAGCAGAGGTAGAGCCCTTAATGAAAAACTGTTTTTT.

V usage is TRBV2 and J usage is TRBJ1-2; no reliable D call. Trimming pared 2 bases from V and 8 bases from J, leaving 12 bases between. Germline CDR1 is SNHLY and CDR2 is FYNNEI. This CDR3 is built from 13 residues. The CDR3 DNA is TGTGCCAGCAGTGAAAACCGGGGTGCGGGCTACACCTTC. Encoded protein: CASSENRGAGYTF.

This CDR3 reads CASGAHLNYGYTF. CDR3 DNA sequence: TGTGCCAGCGGAGCGCACCTTAACTATGGCTACACCTTC. The gene calls are TRBV6-8 and TRBJ1-2; D ambiguous. Looked up from germline, CDR1 is MNHGY and CDR2 is SAAAGT. The CDR3 covers 13 residues. V gave up 8 bases and J gave up 1 base, with 11 bases separating them.

The chain combines TRBV7-8 with TRBJ1-2; the match to TRBD1 covers 8 bases. CDR3 length: 17 amino acids. Germline lookup yields CDR1 SGHVS and CDR2 FQNEAQ. Unmatched junction bases numbered 16, after V lost 2 bases and J lost 8 bases. The CDR3 DNA is TGTGCCAGCAGCTTAAATTGGTCCCGGGACAGGTCGGGCGGCTACACCTTC. Amino acids: CASSLNWSRDRSGGYTF.